The source of this T cell receptor (beta chain) is a study of blood T cell repertoires in COVID-19. Study information: The origin of the acute and convalescent COVID-19 samples was the United States, Italy and Spain.

CDR1 GTSNPN and CDR2 SVGIG come from the germline V gene (reference sequence). V was shortened by 4 bases and J by 5 bases, with 20 bases between the two germline ends. The CDR3 consists of 15 residues. Followed over time, Seattle patients had been enrolled while infection was active. Sequencing was performed with immunoSEQ multiplex PCR; in TCRdb, only in-frame clones are kept and a portion is missing. The sample lists 150,000 to 200,000 clones, 80% to 90% occurring once. This sequence originates from a woman in her seventies with COVID-19, enrolled during active disease. Input material: peripheral blood. The chain links TRBV30 to TRBJ1-2; no firm D call. The CDR3 here is CAWKKEEIFSYGYTF. In DNA form, the CDR3 reads TGTGCCTGGAAAAAGGAGGAGATATTTTCATATGGCTACACCTTC.